The 13 T cell receptor beta chains given below trace back to one sample, sequenced in a study of cytomegalovirus exposure and HLA in healthy donors. Vbeta (60) and Jbeta (13) primers were used in the PCR. Repertoires were generated with immunoSEQ multiplex PCR, while TCRdb's copy carries only in-frame clones and drops some. The table lists approximately 97,000 clones, roughly 60% of them singletons. Sequencing was done on a sample of PBMCs. These receptors all come from a human donor in good health.

In its sample, this clone was seen a few times. This chain links TRBV28 with TRBJ2-6; possibly TRBD2 for D (5 bases). Between the trimmed V and J ends, which lost 3 bases and 0 bases, there was a span of 9 bases. The CDR3 totals 16 residues. CDR1 and CDR2 (germline): MDHEN, SYDVKM. The CDR3 region has the DNA TGTGCCAGCAGTTTTGGAGGACCCTCTGGGGCCAACGTCCTGACTTTC. The encoded protein is CASSFGGPSGANVLTF.

This sequence joins TRBV6-1 and TRBJ2-1; D possibly corresponds to TRBD1 (5 bases). Germline V gene data show CDR1 as MNHNS and CDR2 as SASEGT. The CDR3 sequence is 15 residues long. Trimming pared 2 bases from V and 2 bases from J, leaving 10 bases between. DNA for the CDR3: TGTGCCAGCAGTGAATGGGGCAGCCCCTACAATGAGCAGTTCTTC. This codes for CASSEWGSPYNEQFF.

This clone was counted a single time. The chain combines TRBV10-2 with TRBJ2-4; D is unclear. Germline CDR1 WSHSY, CDR2 SAAADI. The CDR3 spans 17 residues. Trimming cost V 4 bases and J 0 bases, with 16 bases left between them. CDR3 nucleotides: TGCGCCAGCAGTGGGTGGCTCCCGTCTCCAGCCAAAAACATTCAGTACTTC. Translation gives CASSGWLPSPAKNIQYF.

The V and J genes are TRBV11-2 and TRBJ1-4; possibly TRBD1 for D (6 bases). Trimming took 4 bases from V and 7 from J, leaving 19 bases between them. CDR3 length: 16 residues. Germline-derived CDR1 and CDR2 are SGHAT and FQNNGV. DNA for the CDR3: TGTGCCAGCAGCTCTATAGGTTGGGGGCGCGGTGAAAAACTGTTTTTT. Translation gives CASSSIGWGRGEKLFF.

The chain uses TRBV7-6 and TRBJ2-7, with D perhaps matching TRBD2 (5 bases). V lost 3 bases and J 3 bases, leaving 15 bases between the germline ends. Germline V gene sequence: CDR1 SGHVS, CDR2 FNYEAQ. This CDR3 comprises 15 residues. The CDR3 DNA reads TGTGCCAGCAGCTTGGGTGTGGGAGCCGTCTACGAGCAGTACTTC. Protein product: CASSLGVGAVYEQYF. Based on the CDR3 plus reference TRBV7-6 and TRBJ2-7, the full variable domain is GAGVSQSPRYKVTKRGQDVALRCDPISGHVSLYWYRQALGQGPEFLTYFNYEAQQDKSGLPNDRFSAERPEGSISTLTIQRTEQRDSAMYRCASSLGVGAVYEQYFGPGTRLTVT.

A few counts support this clone. The chain is built from TRBV7-2 and TRBJ1-1; D is unresolved. This CDR3 is built from 13 residues. Germline V gene data show CDR1 as SGHTA and CDR2 as FQGNSA. V shed 5 bases and J shed 2 bases, with 9 bases lying between them. CDR3 sequence reads: CASSPNRNTEAFF. Here the CDR3 DNA reads TGTGCCAGCAGCCCTAACAGAAACACTGAAGCTTTCTTT. Combining the CDR3 with reference TRBV7-2 and TRBJ1-1 gives the whole variable domain GAGVSQSPSNKVTEKGKDVELRCDPISGHTALYWYRQSLGQGLEFLIYFQGNSAPDKSGLPSDRFSAERTGGSVSTLTIQRTQQEDSAVYLCASSPNRNTEAFFGQGTRLTVV.

The chain uses TRBV15 and TRBJ1-5; D perhaps matches TRBD1 (6 bases). Per germline, CDR1 LNHNV and CDR2 YYDKDF (reference sequence). The CDR3 loop spans 16 amino acids. Deletions cut 3 bases from V and 7 bases from J, with 19 bases between. DNA of the CDR3: TGTGCCACCAGCAGGGGGGGGCAGGGGATGGGACAGCCCCAGCATTTT. Residues: CATSRGGQGMGQPQHF.

J is TRBJ1-5 and V is TRBV5-3; D is uncertain. TRBV5-3 is flagged as an ORF with uncertain function. V gave up 1 base and J gave up 2 bases, with 4 bases separating them. This CDR3 contains 13 residues. The CDR3: CARSLSGNQPQHF. CDR3 nucleotides: TGTGCCAGAAGCTTGTCAGGCAATCAGCCCCAGCATTTT.

This clone was seen a few times. The chain uses TRBV4-1 and TRBJ1-1; no firm D call. Germline CDR1 and CDR2: MGHRA and YSYEKL. The germline V and J ends were trimmed by 4 bases and 0 bases, with 9 bases remaining between them. This CDR3 contains 14 residues. CDR3 coding DNA: TGCGCCAGCAGCCCGTGGCCGCTGAACACTGAAGCTTTCTTT. Its protein is CASSPWPLNTEAFF.

CDR3 sequence reads: CASSARSGTARGEAFF. The CDR3 bases are TGTGCCAGCAGTGCCCGATCCGGGACAGCCCGAGGTGAAGCTTTCTTT. The chain couples TRBV6-1 to TRBJ1-1; 7 nucleotides agree with TRBD1. V lost 4 bases and J lost 7; bases outside the gene matches: 15. Germline CDR1 and CDR2: MNHNS and SASEGT. The CDR3 has 16 amino acids.

The J gene is TRBJ1-5, the V gene TRBV6-5, with unresolved D. This CDR3 is 13 amino acids long. The germline V gene has CDR1 MNHEY and CDR2 SVGAGI. The ends were cut back, 6 bases at V and 0 bases at J, with 6 bases in the middle. The CDR3 reads CASSRNSNQPQHF. CDR3 nucleotides: TGTGCCAGCAGCAGAAATAGCAATCAGCCCCAGCATTTT.

CDR3 nucleotides: TGTGCCAGCAGGATCAGGGGGTCTGGGGCCAACGTCCTGACTTTC. This encodes CASRIRGSGANVLTF. The genes are TRBV6-5 and TRBJ2-6, with TRBD1 identical over 7 bases. V dropped 6 bases and J dropped 1; count of bases not matched to a gene: 3. Germline V gene lookup returns CDR1 MNHEY and CDR2 SVGAGI. The CDR3 extends over 15 amino acids.

The chain has TRBV19 and TRBJ1-3; TRBD1 matches 7 bases. The CDR3 spans 14 residues. Looked up from germline, CDR1 is LNHDA and CDR2 is SQIVND (reference sequence). The trim removed 8 bases at V and 3 bases at J, leaving 7 bases unmatched. In nucleotides, the CDR3 is TGTGCCAGTCAGCGAGGGGGCAGTGGAAACACCATATATTTT. Its translation: CASQRGGSGNTIYF.